Below, 17 T cell receptor beta chains from the same sample are listed, as sequenced in a study of shared clonotypes between healthy human individuals (dated by TCRdb to 2019 to 2021). The library relied on the immunoSEQ multiplex PCR assay. TCRdb stores this immuneACCESS table with in-frame sequences only. Part of the clones is absent; in the studies checked, under half of the shortfall reflects unresolved V genes, and no reason is known for the rest. The sample table holds some 2 million clones, of which over 85% were seen once. The ten biggest clones cover more than 0.1% of the sample. Sequencing was performed on naive CD4+ T cells sorted from blood. Per the publication, the cell subset or site label means: CD45RA+ positively selected. The receptor source for this set is a man younger than 35 in good health.

V gene TRBV10-1 combines with J gene TRBJ2-7, with TRBD2 matching 8 bases. Per germline, CDR1 WNHNN and CDR2 SYGVQD (reference sequence). J was trimmed by 2 bases and V by 5 bases; bases with no gene match: 5. CDR3 length: 14 amino acids. For the CDR3, the DNA is TGCGCCAGCAGTTCAGCGGGGGTTCCCTACGAGCAGTACTTC. This gives the protein CASSSAGVPYEQYF.

Comments on this clone: The sample carries other DNA sequences with the same CDR3. CDR3 bases: TGTGCCAGCAGCCCCAGCAGTGGAAACACCATATATTTT. Protein product: CASSPSSGNTIYF. The genes are TRBV9 and TRBJ1-3; no reliable D call. Per the germline V gene, CDR1 is SGDLS and CDR2 is YYNGEE. Deletions cut 4 bases from V and 3 bases from J, with 8 bases between. The CDR3 is 13 residues long.

V is TRBV30 and J is TRBJ2-7; D is unclear. Trimming took off 3 bases at V and 0 bases at J, with 6 bases between the two ends. Germline lookup yields CDR1 GTSNPN and CDR2 SVGIG (reference sequence). CDR3 size: 12 residues. CDR3 amino acids: CAWSSVSYEQYF. As DNA, the CDR3 is TGTGCCTGGAGCAGCGTCTCCTACGAGCAGTACTTC.

In this sample, this clone turned up once. The same CDR3 arises from other DNA sequences in this sample as well. V and J are TRBV19 and TRBJ2-5; D gene ambiguous. V lost 5 bases to trimming and J lost 4 bases, with 5 bases between them. The germline V gene has CDR1 LNHDA and CDR2 SQIVND (reference sequence). The CDR3 length is 11 residues. CDR3 sequence reads: CASSVGETQYF. The CDR3 region has the DNA TGTGCCAGTAGTGTGGGAGAGACCCAGTACTTC.

The chain links TRBV11-2 to TRBJ2-7; D ambiguous. CDR1 is SGHAT and CDR2 is FQNNGV in the germline V gene. The CDR3 is 15 amino acids. Trimming stripped 2 bases from V and 2 bases from J, with 13 bases between. CDR3 coding DNA: TGTGCCAGCAGCTTATTAGGGTCAATCGCCTACGAGCAGTACTTC. Its translation is CASSLLGSIAYEQYF.

This clone appeared a single time. The V call is TRBV19, the J call TRBJ1-5, with D uncertain. The CDR3 consists of 16 residues. V was pared by 3 bases and J by 7 bases, with 19 bases between. CDR1 is LNHDA, CDR2 SQIVND, per germline (reference sequence). CDR3 nucleotides: TGTGCCAGTAGTATCTCTATGCAGGCAGTTCGGCAGCCCCAGCATTTT. Protein product: CASSISMQAVRQPQHF.

This chain links TRBV30 with TRBJ1-2, with D perhaps TRBD1 (5 bases). This CDR3 comprises 11 residues. Germline values: CDR1 GTSNPN, CDR2 SVGIG (reference sequence). CDR3 sequence reads: CAGPGDYGYTF. CDR3 in DNA: TGTGCGGGGCCCGGGGACTATGGCTACACCTTC.

This chain connects TRBV19 to TRBJ2-7, with 7 bases that match TRBD1. The J segment lost 5 bases and the V segment lost 5 bases, leaving 9 bases of the junction unmatched. Looked up from germline, CDR1 is LNHDA and CDR2 is SQIVND (reference sequence). This CDR3 spans 14 amino acids. The CDR3 DNA follows: TGTGCCAGTAGTCCAATTACAGGGGACCACGAGCAGTACTTC. Its translation is CASSPITGDHEQYF.

J is TRBJ1-2 and V is TRBV9; D gene uncertain. The CDR3 spans 16 residues. V was pared by 0 bases and J by 0 bases, with 12 bases between. Germline CDR1 reads SGDLS; CDR2 reads YYNGEE. CDR3 nucleotides: TGTGCCAGCAGCGTAGACTCCCGGGCTCCTAACTATGGCTACACCTTC. Translating gives CASSVDSRAPNYGYTF. The complete variable domain, with remaining parts taken from reference TRBV9 and TRBJ1-2, reads DSGVTQTPKHLITATGQRVTLRCSPRSGDLSVYWYQQSLDQGLQFLIQYYNGEERAKGNILERFSAQQFPDLHSELNLSSLELGDSALYFCASSVDSRAPNYGYTFGSGTRLTVV.

The chain recombines TRBV2 with TRBJ2-1; possibly TRBD1 for D (5 bases). Between the trimmed V and J ends, which lost 2 bases and 1 base, there was a span of 9 bases. The CDR3 covers 15 residues. CDR1 and CDR2 (germline): SNHLY, FYNNEI. The CDR3 coding sequence is TGTGCCAGCAGTGAACAGGGAATTTCCTACAATGAGCAGTTCTTC. This codes for CASSEQGISYNEQFF.

The chain recombines TRBV7-9 with TRBJ2-7, with 14 bases matching TRBD2. After removal of 10 bases from V and 2 bases from J, the junction contained 4 bases not matched to a gene. Germline-derived CDR1 and CDR2 are SEHNR and FQNEAQ (reference sequence). The CDR3 contains 14 residues. The CDR3 DNA reads TGTGCCACCGGGACTAGCGGGAGACCCTACGAGCAGTACTTC. This translates into CATGTSGRPYEQYF.

The rearrangement links TRBV2 to TRBJ1-4; tentative D call: TRBD1 (6 bases). This CDR3 has 13 amino acids. Germline loops: CDR1 SNHLY, CDR2 FYNNEI. V lost 8 bases and J 4 bases, leaving 11 bases between the germline ends. In DNA form, the CDR3 reads TGTGCCAGCCATGGACAGTATAATGAAAAACTGTTTTTT. Translation: CASHGQYNEKLFF. Using reference TRBV2 and TRBJ1-4 for the parts outside the CDR3, the full variable domain is EPEVTQTPSHQVTQMGQEVILRCVPISNHLYFYWYRQILGQKVEFLVSFYNNEISEKSEIFDDQFSVERPDGSNFTLKIRSTKLEDSAMYFCASHGQYNEKLFFGSGTQLSVL.

The V and J genes are TRBV19 and TRBJ2-4, with D perhaps matching TRBD2 (6 bases). Germline V lookup: CDR1 LNHDA, CDR2 SQIVND (reference sequence). V was trimmed by 7 bases and J by 0 bases, leaving 10 bases between them. The CDR3 runs 14 residues. The CDR3, as DNA: TGTGCCAGTACTCAAGCGGGAGCCAAAAACATTCAGTACTTC. Its protein product is CASTQAGAKNIQYF.

This chain connects TRBV5-6 to TRBJ2-7, with D possibly called TRBD1 or TRBD2 (5 bases each). The CDR3 sequence is 15 residues long. Germline CDR1 is SGHDT and CDR2 is YYEEEE. Trimming pared 4 bases from V and 3 bases from J, leaving 17 bases between. The CDR3, as DNA: TGTGCCAGCAGCCCGATTGGGACGGATTTCTACGAGCAGTACTTC. This encodes CASSPIGTDFYEQYF.

The chain recombines TRBV10-3 with TRBJ2-5, with TRBD2 matching 8 bases. Germline loops: CDR1 ENHRY, CDR2 SYGVKD. Trimming took 3 bases from V and 5 from J; bases not matched to a gene: 14. The CDR3 contains 17 residues. CDR3 protein: CAISEVGTAGGQETQYF. CDR3 nucleotides: TGTGCCATCAGTGAAGTAGGGACCGCGGGAGGCCAGGAGACCCAGTACTTC.

The chain has TRBV4-1 and TRBJ1-6; 9 nucleotides match TRBD1. The junction had 9 bases not matched to a gene; V was cut back by 6 bases and J by 9 bases. Germline assignment: CDR1 MGHRA and CDR2 YSYEKL. The CDR3 runs to 15 residues. For the CDR3, the DNA is TGCGCCAGCAGAATACAGGGGGCTGGTGTTTCACCCCTCCACTTT. Its protein product is CASRIQGAGVSPLHF.

This clone was counted once. The chain recombines TRBV19 with TRBJ1-5; TRBD1 agrees at 8 bases. This CDR3 region has 14 residues. Trimming removed 4 bases from V and 9 bases from J; junction bases left unmatched: 8. Germline V lookup: CDR1 LNHDA, CDR2 SQIVND (reference sequence). The CDR3 region is CASSTGQGLVPQHF. DNA for the CDR3: TGTGCCAGTAGTACAGGACAGGGCCTAGTGCCCCAGCATTTT.